This record concerns one T cell receptor beta chain sequence. Its antigen is still unknown. Within one base of it there is no much larger clone, and no base qualities were kept. The junction shows trimming of 5 bases on V and 5 bases on J, and the gene matches do not reach 6 bases of it. According to the germline V gene (reference sequence), CDR1 reads SEHNR and CDR2 reads FQNEAQ. Including the terminal cysteine and phenylalanine, the CDR3 comprises 16 residues. Of the read, only the CDR3 DNA is kept; its 48 bases are in frame from base 1. The data were taken from a study of OX40 agonist ivuxolimab in advanced cancers. As for the study more broadly: Ivuxolimab was an agonistic, fully human IgG2 monoclonal antibody directed against OX40 (CD134), a costimulatory receptor. Intravenous ivuxolimab was administered to patients every 2 weeks at six dose levels: 0.01, 0.1, 0.3, 1.5, 3 and 10 mg/kg. Of the roughly 50 dose-escalation patients, hepatocellular carcinoma was present in around 20, melanoma in roughly 15, renal cell carcinoma in 9 and head and neck cancer in 9. The dose-escalation cohort was about 83% male with a mean age of about 60 years, ranging from roughly 20 to 80. Prior anti-PD-1, anti-PD-L1 or anti-CTLA-4 therapy was permitted, and checkpoint inhibitors had been received by more than 35% of dose-escalation patients. Three dose-escalation patients achieved partial responses, one with hepatocellular carcinoma and two with cutaneous melanoma. Peripheral TCRbeta sequencing was intended to test whether TCR sequence diversity was altered and clonal T-cell expansion was caused by ivuxolimab. The paper covers the monotherapy dose-escalation part of the phase I ivuxolimab trial, which included N of about 51 patients.

Results the study describes overall, beyond this receptor: Low levels of normalized T-cell clonal expansion were also seen in some patients who did not respond. After ivuxolimab, more expanded clones were found on average in CD8+ T cells than in CD4+ T cells. At doses of 0.1 to 3.0 mg/kg, clonal expansion of both CD4+ and CD8+ blood T cells was observed from baseline to week 6. In the 0.1-3.0 mg/kg groups, partial responders had among the lowest normalized peripheral clonal expansion, particularly in CD8+ T cells. The antigen specificity of the peripheral T cells that underwent clonal expansion was not determined.

The trial excluded patients who had a history of autoimmune disease or were on systemic immunosuppression. Peripheral blood for TCR sequencing was collected from all dose cohorts at baseline, on cycle 4 day 1, and on cycle 7 day 1. Samples were obtained from an open-label, multicenter, first-in-human phase I dose-escalation trial of ivuxolimab. Adults with locally advanced or metastatic melanoma, renal cell, hepatocellular, or head and neck squamous cell carcinoma were enrolled in the trial. CD4+ and CD8+ T cells were sorted separately from peripheral blood before TCR sequencing. For sequencing of the TCRbeta CDR3 region, genomic DNA was extracted from the sorted cells. TCRbeta CDR3 regions were sequenced using the immunoSEQ Assay. As stored in TCRdb, this immuneACCESS dataset retains in-frame rearrangements with V and J assigned. A fraction of the clones does not appear; measured against another copy, unresolved V genes explain less than half of the discrepancy, and the remainder lacks a known reason. The sample table contains about 25,000 clones; only one count was recorded for about 86% of them. The ten largest account for around 40% of the sample.

This clonotype was obtained from an adult with an advanced solid tumor such as melanoma, head and neck, liver or kidney cancer. This sequence uses TRBV7-9 and TRBJ2-5; the junction holds 15 bases that match TRBD2. The sample consisted of CD4+ or CD8+ T cells sorted from blood, taken in a trial of the OX40 agonist ivuxolimab. The nucleotide sequence is given as TGTGCCAGCAGCCCCAGGACTAGCGGGGGGGTGGAGACCCAGTACTTC. It translates to CASSPRTSGGVETQYF.